Presented here are 26 T cell receptor beta chains from one specimen sequenced in a study of cytomegalovirus exposure and HLA in healthy donors. The PCR ran on 60 Vbeta and 13 Jbeta primers. Assay used: immunoSEQ multiplex PCR; TCRdb lists only in-frame clones, some missing. The sample table sets out about 55,000 clones. The sequencing input was PBMCs. The origin of the receptors is a man between 45 and 60 years old in good health and CMV-seropositive.

The chain employs TRBV5-4 and TRBJ2-7, with 7 bases fitting TRBD1. V was pared by 3 bases and J by 4 bases, with 1 base of the junction left unmatched. This CDR3 is 12 amino acids long. Germline CDR1 and CDR2: SGHNT and YYREEE (reference sequence). CDR3 residues: CASSWDSYEQYF. Written as DNA, the CDR3 is TGTGCCAGCAGCTGGGACAGTTACGAGCAGTACTTC.

This chain connects TRBV30 to TRBJ2-7, with a weak D call TRBD1 (6 bases). Germline V CDR1 and CDR2: GTSNPN, SVGIG (reference sequence). There are 14 residues in the CDR3. V was cut by 7 bases and J by 2 bases, with 18 bases left in between. The CDR3 DNA reads TGTGCCTTCTCTGTGGGGGCGAGCGCCTACGAGCAGTACTTC. It specifies CAFSVGASAYEQYF. Filled out from reference TRBV30 and TRBJ2-7, the complete variable domain reads SQTIHQWPATLVQPVGSPLSLECTVEGTSNPNLYWYRQAAGRGLQLLFYSVGIGQISSEVPQNLSASRPQDRQFILSSKKLLLSDSGFYLCAFSVGASAYEQYFGPGTRLTVT.

The chain carries TRBV27 and TRBJ1-5; maybe TRBD1 (5 bases). Germline V gene lookup returns CDR1 MNHEY and CDR2 SMNVEV (reference sequence). There are 15 residues in the CDR3. V lost 4 bases, J lost 0 bases, and 10 bases lay in between. The CDR3 loop is CASSSTVYSNQPQHF. DNA of the CDR3: TGTGCCAGCAGTTCGACAGTGTATAGCAATCAGCCCCAGCATTTT.

The CDR3 protein is CASSILDTQYF. The CDR3 nucleotides are TGTGCCAGTAGTATACTAGATACGCAGTATTTT. The chain combines TRBV19 with TRBJ2-3; D is unresolved. CDR1 and CDR2 from the germline V gene are LNHDA and SQIVND (reference sequence). V gave up 2 bases and J gave up 5 bases, with 2 bases separating them. The CDR3 is 11 residues long.

The gene calls are TRBV7-2 and TRBJ2-5, with 8 nucleotides matching TRBD2. This CDR3 is built from 14 residues. Germline lookup yields CDR1 SGHTA and CDR2 FQGNSA. With 4 bases clipped from V and 4 bases from J, the junction kept 5 bases outside the gene matches. The CDR3 sequence: CASSWRRGAETQYF. The CDR3 region has the DNA TGTGCCAGCAGCTGGCGGCGGGGGGCAGAGACCCAGTACTTC.

The chain carries TRBV5-1 and TRBJ2-3; 12 bases map to TRBD2. The CDR3 sequence is 14 residues long. Losses at the gene ends were 8 bases for V and 2 bases for J; bases not matched to a gene: 3. Germline V lookup: CDR1 SGHRS, CDR2 YFSETQ. CDR3 DNA: TGCGCCAGTCGGACTAGCGGGGTCACAGATACGCAGTATTTT. Amino acid sequence: CASRTSGVTDTQYF.

The chain recombines TRBV28 with TRBJ2-3; 15 bases align to TRBD2. CDR3 length: 18 amino acids. Per the germline V gene, CDR1 is MDHEN and CDR2 is SYDVKM. V shed 2 bases and J 4 bases; nucleotides not matched to a gene: 7. DNA of the CDR3: TGTGCCAGCAGTTTAGGACTAGCGGGAGGGCCCTTGGCAGATACGCAGTATTTT. It specifies CASSLGLAGGPLADTQYF.

V usage is TRBV5-1 and J usage is TRBJ2-4; TRBD2 matches 9 bases. The CDR3 runs to 15 residues. J was trimmed by 1 base and V by 4 bases; bases with no gene match: 3. CDR1 and CDR2 (germline): SGHRS, YFSETQ. The CDR3 coding sequence is TGCGCCAGCAGCCCTCTAGCGGGGGCCAAAAACATTCAGTACTTC. Its translation: CASSPLAGAKNIQYF.

The rearrangement joins TRBV5-5 to TRBJ1-3; no firm D call. The germline V gene has CDR1 SGHKS and CDR2 YYEKEE (reference sequence). The CDR3 has 18 residues. The V gene lost 0 bases and the J gene lost 0 bases, with 16 bases spanning the gap. The CDR3 sequence: CASSLVFPPGISGNTIYF. The CDR3 DNA sequence: TGTGCCAGCAGCTTGGTTTTCCCTCCCGGGATCTCTGGAAACACCATATATTTT.

The CDR3 reads CASSQDSGGSSGANVLTF. The CDR3 DNA sequence: TGCGCCAGCAGCCAAGATTCAGGGGGCTCCTCTGGGGCCAACGTCCTGACTTTC. The rearrangement joins TRBV4-3 to TRBJ2-6; 8 bases line up with TRBD1. Germline V lookup: CDR1 LGHNA, CDR2 YSLEER. V gave up 0 bases and J gave up 0 bases; unmatched junction bases: 4. CDR3 length equals 18 residues.

The V call is TRBV6-6, the J call TRBJ1-2; 7 positions match TRBD1. Germline V gene data show CDR1 as MNHNY and CDR2 as SVGAGI (reference sequence). This CDR3 is built from 15 residues. The V gene end was trimmed by 7 bases and the J gene end by 5 bases; junction bases not matched to a gene: 13. The CDR3 bases are TGTGCCAGCACCCCCCCCTCGGCAGGGGGATATGGCTACACCTTC. Translating gives CASTPPSAGGYGYTF.

The chain links TRBV6-5 to TRBJ2-1; TRBD1 matches at 10 bases. This CDR3 region has 15 residues. V was pared by 6 bases and J by 2 bases, with 4 bases of the junction left unmatched. Germline values: CDR1 MNHEY, CDR2 SVGAGI. The CDR3 bases are TGTGCCAGCAGCCTGGACAGGGGGGCCTACAATGAGCAGTTCTTC. It is translated as CASSLDRGAYNEQFF.

This chain links TRBV4-3 with TRBJ1-1; no reliable D call. The CDR3 contains 14 residues. V shed 1 base and J shed 0 bases, with 6 bases lying between them. Germline-derived CDR1 and CDR2 are LGHNA and YSLEER. The CDR3 loop reads CASSQVVVNTEAFF. CDR3 in DNA: TGCGCCAGCAGCCAAGTTGTCGTGAACACTGAAGCTTTCTTT.

V usage is TRBV9 and J usage is TRBJ2-7, with a possible D match to TRBD2 (6 bases). This CDR3 has 15 residues. Trimming took off 0 bases at V and 1 base at J, with 11 bases between the two ends. CDR1 SGDLS and CDR2 YYNGEE come from the germline V gene. In DNA, the CDR3 is TGTGCCAGCAGCGTAGGGCGGGATCCTTCCTACGAGCAGTACTTC. This translates into CASSVGRDPSYEQYF.

The chain employs TRBV9 and TRBJ2-5; 16 positions match TRBD2. The CDR3 has 19 amino acids. The germline gives CDR1 SGDLS, CDR2 YYNGEE. Trimming cost V 2 bases and J 0 bases; bases outside gene matches: 7. The CDR3 is CASSVGTSGRVPYQETQYF. CDR3 DNA: TGTGCCAGCAGCGTCGGGACTAGCGGGAGGGTACCGTACCAAGAGACCCAGTACTTC.

Points on this clone: A read error may produce the germline difference seen at one junction end. The rearrangement uses TRBV7-2 and TRBJ2-3; unclear D gene. Germline values: CDR1 SGHTA, CDR2 FQGNSA. The CDR3 spans 13 residues. The CDR3 spells CASSLAIADKQYF. Here the CDR3 DNA reads TGTGCCAGCAGCTTAGCGATAGCAGATAAGCAGTATTTT.

The rearrangement links TRBV20-1 to TRBJ2-7; maybe TRBD1 (5 bases). Germline V lookup: CDR1 DFQATT, CDR2 SNEGSKA (reference sequence). V shed 5 bases and J shed 3 bases, with 8 bases lying between them. This CDR3 region has 11 residues. The CDR3 coding sequence is TGCAGTGCTTCTGACAGCTACGAGCAGTACTTC. This sequence encodes CSASDSYEQYF.

Here the CDR3 reads CASSWAREAGMGDTDTQYF. In DNA form, the CDR3 reads TGTGCCAGCAGCTGGGCTAGGGAAGCGGGAATGGGGGATACAGATACGCAGTATTTT. This rearrangement joins TRBV7-6 to TRBJ2-3; 7 bases align to TRBD2. The CDR3 is 19 residues long. Trimming took 4 bases from V and 3 from J; bases not matched to a gene: 19. Germline V gene data show CDR1 as SGHVS and CDR2 as FNYEAQ. The full variable domain, completed using reference TRBV7-6 and TRBJ2-3, is GAGVSQSPRYKVTKRGQDVALRCDPISGHVSLYWYRQALGQGPEFLTYFNYEAQQDKSGLPNDRFSAERPEGSISTLTIQRTEQRDSAMYRCASSWAREAGMGDTDTQYFGPGTRLTVL.

CDR3 DNA: TGTGCCAGCACCCCTAGACCAGGGAAGGGAACAGATACGCAGTATTTT. Its translation is CASTPRPGKGTDTQYF. This rearrangement joins TRBV5-4 to TRBJ2-3; D might be TRBD1 (5 bases). Germline V gene data show CDR1 as SGHNT and CDR2 as YYREEE (reference sequence). There are 16 residues in the CDR3. V was trimmed by 6 bases and J by 3 bases, leaving 20 bases between them.

The chain joins TRBV4-3 to TRBJ2-3; 11 bases fit TRBD1. Per the germline V gene, CDR1 is LGHNA and CDR2 is YSLEER. V lost 0 bases to trimming and J lost 9 bases; unmatched junction nucleotides: 2. The CDR3 covers 14 residues. CDR3 amino acids: CASSQEGQGGTQYF. The CDR3 DNA sequence: TGCGCCAGCAGCCAAGAGGGACAGGGGGGGACGCAGTATTTT.

The rearrangement links TRBV6-1 to TRBJ2-3, with 8 bases fitting TRBD2. The junction had 3 bases not matched to a gene; V was cut back by 10 bases and J by 6 bases. The CDR3 contains 11 residues. CDR1 and CDR2 from the germline V gene are MNHNS and SASEGT. In DNA form, the CDR3 reads TGTGCCAACGAGCGGGGGGATACGCAGTATTTT. As protein: CANERGDTQYF.

Notes on this clone: Other DNA sequences in this sample translate to the same CDR3. This chain uses TRBV18 with TRBJ2-5; possibly TRBD1 for D (6 bases). The CDR3 loop spans 15 amino acids. Germline loops: CDR1 KGHSH, CDR2 LQKENI. V was pared by 0 bases and J by 2 bases, with 10 bases between. The CDR3 spells CASSPPGRGQETQYF. CDR3 in DNA: TGTGCCAGCTCACCACCTGGAAGGGGGCAAGAGACCCAGTACTTC.

This chain joins TRBV10-3 and TRBJ1-1; D gene unclear. Germline assignment: CDR1 ENHRY and CDR2 SYGVKD. V was cut by 3 bases and J by 8 bases, with 10 bases left in between. This CDR3 region has 12 residues. The DNA of the CDR3 is TGTGCCATCAGTGATTCCCCCCGGGAAGCTTTCTTT. It yields the protein CAISDSPREAFF.

V is TRBV18 and J is TRBJ2-2, with D perhaps matching TRBD1 (5 bases). CDR1 and CDR2 (germline): KGHSH, LQKENI. CDR3 length: 15 amino acids. The V end lost 3 bases, the J end lost 2 bases, and 10 bases lay between the germline ends. CDR3 protein: CASSPGRSNTGELFF. Written as DNA, the CDR3 is TGTGCCAGCTCACCGGGGCGTTCTAACACCGGGGAGCTGTTTTTT.

The chain carries TRBV7-2 and TRBJ1-1; 10 bases agree with TRBD1. V dropped 4 bases and J dropped 2; count of bases not matched to a gene: 1. This CDR3 comprises 14 residues. Per germline, CDR1 SGHTA and CDR2 FQGNSA. DNA of the CDR3: TGTGCCAGCAGCTGGACAGGGGGTAACACTGAAGCTTTCTTT. This sequence encodes CASSWTGGNTEAFF.

As to this clone: At one boundary the junction diverges from the germline segment, which might be a read error. The chain is built from TRBV7-7 and TRBJ2-5; 7 bases fit TRBD1. The germline CDR1 and CDR2 sequences are SSHAT and FNYEAQ (reference sequence). This CDR3 contains 15 residues. In nucleotides, the CDR3 is TGTGCTAGCAGCTTAGATCGGACAGGCCAAGAGACCCAGTACTTC. This sequence encodes CASSLDRTGQETQYF.